This T cell receptor beta chain was profiled in a study of blood T cell repertoires in COVID-19. How the authors handled the data: From reference gene primer amplification, estimates of nucleated cell counts were derived. Profiling relied on immunoSEQ multiplex PCR, and the TCRdb table lists in-frame clones only, not all of them. For V, J and clone size, that table is used; D and trimming come from the DNA. The data hold some 46,000 clones, with over 75% observed a single time. Germline V gene lookup returns CDR1 SGHRS and CDR2 YFSETQ. The ends were cut back, 4 bases at V and 2 bases at J, with 19 bases in the middle. The CDR3 totals 16 residues. Seattle researchers signed up patients amid active infection and tracked them longitudinally.

The clonotype originates from a woman aged 80 or older with COVID-19, enrolled during active disease. V and J are TRBV5-1 and TRBJ2-7, with D perhaps matching TRBD2 (7 bases). The sample was peripheral blood. CDR3 DNA sequence: TGCGCCAGCAGCCCCACGGGGGGCCTTTGGACCTACGAGCAGTACTTC. Its translation: CASSPTGGLWTYEQYF.